The TCR beta chain described here comes from a study of T cell repertoires in cytomegalovirus infection. Whole-study context: As its CMV epitopes, the study selected recently identified HLA-C-restricted and well-studied HLA-B-restricted targets. From public TCR beta signatures came an indication of both CMV infection and matching HLA type.

This clonotype has only a few counts. Its antigen is not identified. In germline, CDR1 is MNHEY, CDR2 SVGEGT. Trimming removed 6 bases from V and 6 bases from J, with 18 bases in between. The CDR3 spans 15 residues. MiXCR was run by TCRdb on the reads, yielding one entry per CDR3 protein. This sample has roughly 280,000 distinct CDR3 sequences; approximately 22% occur once, and the top ten carry about 21%. Study conclusions and caveats: The cumulative frequency of public TCR beta families identified carriers of CMV plus the relevant HLA. CMV-specific HLA-C-restricted TCR beta clonotypes dominated the ex vivo response.

The chain joins TRBV6-2 or TRBV6-3 to TRBJ2-1; D is perhaps TRBD2 (5 bases). The input for sequencing was cultured PBMCs, taken from culture after CMV antigen stimulation. The sequence came from a human donor in good health (CMV status not recorded). Some clones in this sample may be carry-over from other donors' samples. This chain's CDR3 is CASRTISELGNEQFF. The CDR3 DNA reads as TGTGCCAGCAGAACTATTAGCGAGCTGGGCAATGAGCAGTTCTTC.